This entry concerns a single T cell receptor (beta chain). This clone has just a few counts. What this receptor recognizes is not known. No base quality information exists; no much larger clone differs at one position. The entire amount of isolated RNA was reverse transcribed using the High Capacity cDNA Reverse Transcription Kit, so the sequenced TCRB transcripts were expressed ones. Deep immunoSEQ sequencing was applied to naive, central memory and regulatory T cell samples, giving an average of roughly 3.6 million total reads per sample. Sorted cells were lysed in RLT buffer, and RNA was extracted using DNase-treated RNeasy Micro or Mini kits according to cell number. Each cell subset was processed separately to prevent cross-contamination, with patient and healthy donor samples processed together. The immunoSEQ multiplex PCR was used to amplify TCRB sequences from cDNA, generating 87-bp fragments that spanned the CDR3 region. Sequencing of the amplicons was performed on the Illumina HiSeq platform. As for how the authors treated the data: PCR bias was corrected computationally using synthetic template baselines, and reads within Hamming distance 2 were collapsed, with unmergeable singletons discarded. Reads were aligned against IMGT so that V, D and J genes, CDR3 length and insertions or deletions at six rearrangement sites could be assigned. Within each subset, clonotype counts were normalized to sorted cell number, and only after that were true diversity and Gini coefficients computed with the tcR R package. The overlap coefficient, calculated on TCRB nucleotide sequences, was used to quantify repertoire sharing. As a proxy for the pre-selection repertoire, out-of-frame TCRB sequences from naive cells were analyzed. The table comes from immuneACCESS by way of TCRdb, which keeps in-frame sequences with V and J called. Part of the clones is missing from these tables; in studies checked, under half for an unresolved V gene and the rest for unknown reasons. Clonal size and the V and J genes are those of that table, whereas D and trimming came from the DNA. The sample contains roughly 340,000 clones, 10% to 15% of them found a single time. The top ten clonotypes cover about 0.01% of the sample.

This specimen comes from a study of beta chain features in type 1 diabetes (dated by TCRdb to 2017 to 2018). For the wider study: Mean age, gender distribution, total cell number and subset yield were not different between patients and healthy donors. A total of about 100 million sorted cells were examined across all samples, and RNA yield correlated strongly with the number of cells per subset. In the study, TCRB repertoires of sorted circulating CD4+ T cell subsets from recently diagnosed type 1 diabetes patients were compared with those of matched healthy donors. Whereas all 30 or so donors provided naive and central memory subsets, regulatory and stem cell-like memory subsets were isolated from just 8 patients and roughly eight healthy donors.

The CDR3 numbers 15 residues from cysteine through phenylalanine. Just the 45-base CDR3 DNA is kept, in frame starting at base 1. V lost 2 bases and J lost 0 bases; the stretch between them is 9 bases long. The germline V gene yields LGHNT for CDR1 and FRNRAP for CDR2. From each donor, a single peripheral blood sample of 90 to 150 mL on average was drawn into heparinised tubes. Using a panel that included CD45RO, CCR7, CD25, CD127, CD95 and CD27, naive, central memory, regulatory and stem cell-like memory CD4+ T cells were sorted on a BD FACSAria II. All sorted populations exceeded 95% purity. Right away, PBMCs were isolated by Lymphoprep density gradient centrifugation and were stained directly, with no culture step. To minimize batch effects, samples were stained and sorted in pairs, one healthy donor with one patient per experiment. Broad study findings and their caveats: Only small numbers of individuals were included in the HLA sub-analyses, which left unresolved whether HLA type had any influence on TCRB rearrangement. Shorter templates might be favored by PCR, yet because patient and control samples were amplified and corrected together, any such skew would affect both groups equally. Naive, central memory and regulatory TCRB repertoires appeared to be more similar among patients than among healthy donors. Type 1 diabetes patients showed a moderate but significant shortening of TCRB CDR3 length in all four CD4+ subsets. At VDJ recombination sites, type 1 diabetes patients had fewer insertions and more deleted nucleotides, which implies abnormalities in thymic rearrangement. Because cDNA rather than genomic DNA was sequenced, highly expressing activated cells could have been over-represented, although no difference in activation and CD3 levels was found between groups.

This TCR was recovered from a woman aged 18-29 years with type 1 diabetes. The material sequenced was naive CD4+ T cells from blood. Per the publication, the cell subset or site label means: true naive CD4+ T cells. Recombination linked TRBV12-5 to TRBJ2-3; 5 matching bases give a weak D call of TRBD1. The CDR3 is CASGLTTASTDTQYF. The DNA sequence is as follows: TGTGCTAGTGGTTTGACGACAGCTAGCACAGATACGCAGTATTTT.